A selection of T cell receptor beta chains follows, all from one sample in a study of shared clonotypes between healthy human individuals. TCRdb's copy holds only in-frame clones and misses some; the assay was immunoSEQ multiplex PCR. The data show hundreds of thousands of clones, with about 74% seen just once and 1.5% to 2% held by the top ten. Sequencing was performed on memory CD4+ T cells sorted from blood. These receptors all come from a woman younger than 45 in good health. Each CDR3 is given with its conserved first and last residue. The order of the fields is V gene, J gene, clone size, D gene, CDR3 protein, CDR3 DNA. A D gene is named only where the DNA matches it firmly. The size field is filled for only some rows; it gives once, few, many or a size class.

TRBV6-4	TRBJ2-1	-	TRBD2	CASSEAWREGREQFF	TGTGCCAGCAGTGAGGCTTGGCGGGAGGGCCGTGAGCAGTTCTTC
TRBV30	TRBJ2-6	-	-	CAWSRDTGYSGANVLTF	TGTGCCTGGAGCAGGGACACTGGTTACTCTGGGGCCAACGTCCTGACTTTC
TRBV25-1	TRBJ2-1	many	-	CASSAFGTYNEQFF	TGTGCCAGCAGTGCCTTCGGGACTTACAATGAGCAGTTCTTC
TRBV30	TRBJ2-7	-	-	CAWSVGGAKYEQYF	TGTGCCTGGAGTGTGGGTGGGGCTAAGTACGAGCAGTACTTC
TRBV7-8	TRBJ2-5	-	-	CASSLARTHQETQYF	TGTGCCAGCAGCTTAGCACGGACACACCAAGAGACCCAGTACTTC
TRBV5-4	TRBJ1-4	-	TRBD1	CASSLELTGTGNEKLFF	TGTGCCAGCAGCTTGGAGCTTACTGGGACAGGGAACGAAAAACTGTTTTTT
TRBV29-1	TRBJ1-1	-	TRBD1	CSVKQGESTEAFF	TGCAGCGTCAAACAGGGGGAGTCAACTGAAGCTTTCTTT
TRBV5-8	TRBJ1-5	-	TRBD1	CASSRTGLVNQPQHF	TGTGCCAGCAGCAGGACAGGGCTAGTCAATCAGCCCCAGCATTTT
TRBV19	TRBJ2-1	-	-	CASSIGQGTYNEQFF	TGTGCCAGTAGTATAGGCCAGGGCACCTACAATGAGCAGTTCTTC
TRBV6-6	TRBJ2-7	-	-	CASSYGSGTYEQYF	TGTGCCAGCAGTTACGGGTCCGGGACCTACGAGCAGTACTTC
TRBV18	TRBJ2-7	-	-	CASSPPGKSYEQYF	TGTGCCAGCTCACCACCGGGAAAATCCTACGAGCAGTACTTC
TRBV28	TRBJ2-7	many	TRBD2	CASSFPKTSGGLFSYEQYF	TGTGCCAGCAGTTTCCCCAAGACTAGCGGGGGTCTCTTCTCCTACGAGCAGTACTTC
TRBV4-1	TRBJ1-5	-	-	CASSQEVGQPQHF	TGCGCCAGCAGCCAAGAGGTGGGTCAGCCCCAGCATTTT
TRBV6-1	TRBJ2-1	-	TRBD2	CASNRGLAGYNEQFF	TGTGCCAGCAATAGGGGACTAGCGGGATACAATGAGCAGTTCTTC
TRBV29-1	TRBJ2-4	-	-	CSVVLLAKNIQYF	TGCAGCGTCGTACTCCTAGCCAAAAACATTCAGTACTTC
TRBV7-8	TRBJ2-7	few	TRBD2	CASSLVTGGDYEQYF	TGTGCCAGCAGCTTAGTTACGGGAGGAGACTACGAGCAGTACTTC
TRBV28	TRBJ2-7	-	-	CASGIRTFGREQYF	TGTGCCAGCGGTATTAGGACATTCGGCCGAGAGCAGTACTTC
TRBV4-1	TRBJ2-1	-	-	CASSQEARGYNEQFF	TGCGCCAGCAGCCAAGAGGCTAGGGGGTACAATGAGCAGTTCTTC
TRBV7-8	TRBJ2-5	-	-	CASSPRRGMGETQYF	TGTGCCAGCAGCCCCCGAAGGGGGATGGGGGAGACCCAGTACTTC
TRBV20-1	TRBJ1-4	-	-	CSAPGQGTLFF	TGCAGTGCCCCCGGGCAGGGGACTCTGTTTTTT
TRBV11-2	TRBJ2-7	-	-	CASSLGSGTYEQYF	TGTGCCAGCAGCTTAGGCTCAGGGACCTACGAGCAGTACTTC
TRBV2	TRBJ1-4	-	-	CASRQQGNEKLFF	TGTGCCAGCAGACAACAGGGAAATGAAAAACTGTTTTTT
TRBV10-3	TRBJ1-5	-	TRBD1	CAIRKDRGPDQPQHF	TGTGCCATCAGGAAGGACAGGGGGCCCGATCAGCCCCAGCATTTT
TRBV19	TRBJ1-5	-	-	CASSPNSNSNQPQHF	TGTGCCAGTAGTCCAAATTCAAATAGCAATCAGCCCCAGCATTTT
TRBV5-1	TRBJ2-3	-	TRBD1	CASGTGYGGTDTQYF	TGCGCCAGCGGGACAGGTTATGGAGGGACAGATACGCAGTATTTT
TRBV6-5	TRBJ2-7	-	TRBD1	CASRRGQLYEQYF	TGTGCCAGCAGACGGGGACAGCTGTACGAGCAGTACTTC
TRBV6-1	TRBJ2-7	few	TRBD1	CASSERTGFEQYF	TGTGCCAGCAGTGAACGGACAGGGTTCGAACAGTACTTC
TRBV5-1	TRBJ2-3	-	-	CASSTKTSTDTQYF	TGCGCCAGCAGCACTAAGACTAGCACAGATACGCAGTATTTT
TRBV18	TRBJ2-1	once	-	CASSPTEFSVNEQFF	TGTGCCAGCTCACCAACGGAATTCTCCGTTAATGAGCAGTTCTTC
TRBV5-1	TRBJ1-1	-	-	CASSSGTENTEAFF	TGCGCCAGCAGCTCTGGGACGGAGAACACTGAAGCTTTCTTT
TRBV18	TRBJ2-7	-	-	CASSPPEGLNEQYF	TGTGCCAGCTCACCACCCGAGGGCCTCAACGAGCAGTACTTC
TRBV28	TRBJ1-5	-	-	CASSVGGGNQPQHF	TGTGCCAGCAGTGTAGGGGGGGGTAATCAGCCCCAGCATTTT
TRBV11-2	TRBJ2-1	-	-	CASSRRSDEQFF	TGTGCCAGCAGCCGAAGGTCGGATGAGCAGTTCTTC
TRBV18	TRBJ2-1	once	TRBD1	CASSPTDRVGQFF	TGTGCCAGCTCACCAACTGACAGGGTAGGACAGTTCTTC